A single sample gave rise to the 26 T cell receptor beta chains below, sequenced in a study of blood T cell repertoires in COVID-19. This table comes from immunoSEQ multiplex PCR, and its TCRdb copy is limited to in-frame clones, with some not included. The data hold fewer than 300,000 clones, with approximately 81% observed a single time. Sequencing input: peripheral blood. The receptors originated from a young woman with acute or convalescent COVID-19.

This clone has only one observation. The rearrangement uses TRBV29-1 and TRBJ2-7, with TRBD1 matching 9 bases. V shed 6 bases, J shed 4 bases, and the junction held 4 bases outside the gene matches. The CDR3 totals 12 residues. The germline V gene has CDR1 SQVTM and CDR2 ANQGSEA. The CDR3 DNA is TGCAGCGTGGGACAGGGTCTGTACGAGCAGTACTTC. This gives the protein CSVGQGLYEQYF.

This clone appeared a few times. The gene calls are TRBV27 and TRBJ1-1; D gene ambiguous. Germline V gives CDR1 MNHEY, CDR2 SMNVEV (reference sequence). Trimming cost V 2 bases and J 10 bases, with 8 bases left between them. The CDR3 has 11 residues. This CDR3 reads CASSLMGRAFF. The DNA of the CDR3 is TGTGCCAGCAGTTTAATGGGGAGAGCTTTCTTT.

The chain combines TRBV2 with TRBJ2-7, with 8 positions matching TRBD2. CDR1 and CDR2 (germline): SNHLY, FYNNEI. This CDR3 spans 15 amino acids. V was clipped by 6 bases and J by 2 bases; unmatched bases: 9. The CDR3 loop reads CASSERLARTYEQYF. The DNA of the CDR3 is TGTGCCAGCAGCGAGCGACTAGCGAGAACCTACGAGCAGTACTTC.

This chain joins TRBV29-1 and TRBJ1-2; the D gene is possibly TRBD1 (5 bases). CDR3 length: 12 residues. The germline CDR1 and CDR2 sequences are SQVTM and ANQGSEA. V lost 5 bases, J lost 3 bases, and 10 bases lay in between. CDR3 nucleotides: TGCAGCGTTTCTGGGGGGGACTATGGCTACACCTTC. Amino acid sequence: CSVSGGDYGYTF.

V gene TRBV6-6 combines with J gene TRBJ1-5; no clear D. From germline, CDR1 is MNHNY and CDR2 SVGAGI (reference sequence). The CDR3 consists of 14 residues. V shed 6 bases and J shed 0 bases, with 9 bases lying between them. CDR3 DNA: TGTGCCAGCAGGCTCCTTAGTAGCAATCAGCCCCAGCATTTT. Translated: CASRLLSSNQPQHF.

This sequence joins TRBV6-5 and TRBJ2-7; TRBD1 might be the D (6 bases). Germline CDR1 and CDR2: MNHEY and SVGAGI. V was shortened by 1 base and J by 6 bases, with 19 bases between the two germline ends. This CDR3 is built from 16 residues. The CDR3 region is CASSYFRQAPGGEQYF. The DNA of the CDR3 is TGTGCCAGCAGTTACTTTCGACAGGCCCCTGGGGGCGAGCAGTACTTC.

The V call is TRBV5-3, the J call TRBJ1-1; TRBD1 agrees at 9 bases. TRBV5-3 has ORF status, its function being uncertain. V shed 5 bases, J shed 4 bases, and the junction held 6 bases outside the gene matches. This CDR3 is 14 amino acids long. DNA for the CDR3: TGTGCCAGAAGTCAAGGACAGGGGTCCACTGAAGCTTTCTTT. Protein product: CARSQGQGSTEAFF.

J is TRBJ2-1 and V is TRBV10-3; TRBD2 matches at 14 bases. Germline V gives CDR1 ENHRY, CDR2 SYGVKD. The J segment lost 7 bases and the V segment lost 7 bases, leaving 6 bases of the junction unmatched. The CDR3 is 15 residues long. Written as DNA, the CDR3 is TGTGCCATCACCCCGACTAGCGGGAGGGGGAATGAGCAGTTCTTC. Translating it yields CAITPTSGRGNEQFF.

The chain links TRBV5-1 to TRBJ2-1; TRBD2 might be the D (5 bases). The CDR3 runs 14 residues. Germline values: CDR1 SGHRS, CDR2 YFSETQ. Deletions cut 3 bases from V and 8 bases from J, with 15 bases between. The CDR3 spells CASSYDGLFDEQFF. As DNA, the CDR3 is TGCGCCAGCAGCTACGACGGACTGTTCGATGAGCAGTTCTTC.

The rearrangement links TRBV5-1 to TRBJ2-1, with a possible D match to TRBD1 (6 bases). The length of the CDR3 is 17 residues. With 0 bases removed from V and 5 bases from J, the gap between germline ends came to 18 bases. The germline CDR1 and CDR2 sequences are SGHRS and YFSETQ. This CDR3 is CASSLDITGLSHNEQFF. In nucleotides, the CDR3 is TGCGCCAGCAGCTTGGATATAACAGGGCTGAGCCACAATGAGCAGTTCTTC.

There are a few counts of this clone. The V call is TRBV27, the J call TRBJ1-6, with 9 nucleotides matching TRBD1. Germline V gives CDR1 MNHEY, CDR2 SMNVEV (reference sequence). This CDR3 region has 16 residues. J gave up 10 bases and V 2 bases, and 9 bases lay outside the gene matches. The CDR3 sequence is CASSLRGQGLNSPLHF. DNA of the CDR3: TGTGCCAGCAGTTTACGGGGACAGGGATTGAACTCACCCCTCCACTTT.

The chain combines TRBV29-1 with TRBJ1-5; 7 bases are a match to TRBD1. Trimming removed 5 bases from V and 3 bases from J; junction bases left unmatched: 4. Germline values: CDR1 SQVTM, CDR2 ANQGSEA. The CDR3 extends over 13 amino acids. CDR3 in amino acids: CSVSDRVNQPQHF. In DNA form, the CDR3 reads TGCAGCGTTTCCGACAGGGTCAATCAGCCCCAGCATTTT.

The rearrangement links TRBV7-9 to TRBJ1-3; D gene uncertain. The CDR3 covers 13 residues. Germline V CDR1 and CDR2: SEHNR, FQNEAQ (reference sequence). Deletions cut 1 base from V and 5 bases from J, with 6 bases between. In DNA form, the CDR3 reads TGTGCCAGCAGCTTAGGCAGTCGAAACACCATATATTTT. It is translated as CASSLGSRNTIYF.

This chain connects TRBV28 to TRBJ2-1; D call uncertain. CDR3 length: 13 residues. Trimming left V 11 bases short and J 7 bases short, with 18 bases between. The germline gives CDR1 MDHEN, CDR2 SYDVKM. The CDR3 here is CAASYLVENEQFF. The CDR3 DNA is TGTGCCGCCAGCTATCTCGTGGAGAATGAGCAGTTCTTC.

This chain joins TRBV19 and TRBJ2-7; 10 bases match TRBD1. The CDR3 covers 15 residues. V lost 0 bases, J lost 3 bases, and 2 bases stayed unmatched. Germline-derived CDR1 and CDR2 are LNHDA and SQIVND (reference sequence). CDR3 nucleotides: TGTGCCAGTAGTATAGATAGGACAGGGGGCTACGAGCAGTACTTC. Amino acid sequence: CASSIDRTGGYEQYF.

The chain has TRBV28 and TRBJ1-5; a weak D match, TRBD1 (6 bases). Germline values: CDR1 MDHEN, CDR2 SYDVKM. V was trimmed by 3 bases and J by 3 bases, leaving 9 bases between them. The CDR3 extends over 14 amino acids. Here the CDR3 DNA reads TGTGCCAGCAGTTTGGGGGCCCTCAATCAGCCCCAGCATTTT. Encoded protein: CASSLGALNQPQHF.

The V and J genes are TRBV27 and TRBJ2-1; 8 nucleotides agree with TRBD2. V lost 6 bases, J lost 2 bases, and 3 bases stayed unmatched. This CDR3 comprises 14 residues. The germline CDR1 and CDR2 sequences are MNHEY and SMNVEV (reference sequence). This CDR3 reads CASSRGGTYNEQFF. For the CDR3, the DNA is TGTGCCAGCAGCCGCGGGGGGACCTACAATGAGCAGTTCTTC.

The DNA for the CDR3 is TGTGCCAGCAGTTTCGAGGGGGAGTGGGGTCAGCCCCAGCATTTT. Protein: CASSFEGEWGQPQHF. The J gene is TRBJ1-5, the V gene TRBV6-2 or TRBV6-3, with D possibly being TRBD1 (6 bases). The ends were cut back, 4 bases at V and 6 bases at J, with 16 bases in the middle. Germline CDR1 MNHEY, CDR2 SVGEGT. The CDR3 extends over 15 amino acids.

V usage is TRBV9 and J usage is TRBJ2-7; D perhaps matches TRBD2 (6 bases). V was clipped by 1 base and J by 5 bases, with 19 bases between them. CDR3 length: 16 amino acids. Germline V CDR1 and CDR2: SGDLS, YYNGEE. The CDR3 sequence is CASSVMAGIGENEQYF. The CDR3 region has the DNA TGTGCCAGCAGCGTAATGGCGGGAATAGGAGAAAACGAGCAGTACTTC.

J is TRBJ2-7 and V is TRBV5-5, with 8 bases that match TRBD1. The J segment lost 7 bases and the V segment lost 0 bases, leaving 9 bases of the junction unmatched. Per germline, CDR1 SGHKS and CDR2 YYEKEE (reference sequence). This CDR3 is built from 15 residues. CDR3 DNA sequence: TGTGCCAGCAGCTTGGGTAGGACAGGGCTCTTAGAGCAGTACTTC. It yields the protein CASSLGRTGLLEQYF.

The rearrangement uses TRBV4-2 and TRBJ1-1; possibly TRBD1 for D (6 bases). Trimming left V 8 bases short and J 3 bases short, with 10 bases between. This CDR3 is 12 amino acids long. Germline values: CDR1 LGHNA, CDR2 YNFKEQ. The CDR3 DNA reads as TGTGCCAGCCGGGACAAATACACTGAAGCTTTCTTT. The encoded protein is CASRDKYTEAFF.

This rearrangement joins TRBV6-2 or TRBV6-3 to TRBJ1-5; D gene unclear. The V gene lost 5 bases and the J gene lost 3 bases, with 11 bases spanning the gap. Germline-derived CDR1 and CDR2 are MNHEY and SVGEGT. This CDR3 comprises 14 residues. The CDR3 protein is CASSTHTYNQPQHF. CDR3 DNA: TGTGCCAGCAGTACCCACACATACAATCAGCCCCAGCATTTT.

The chain couples TRBV19 to TRBJ2-1; a weak D match, TRBD2 (5 bases). Germline CDR1 is LNHDA and CDR2 is SQIVND (reference sequence). The CDR3 consists of 14 residues. V gave up 6 bases and J gave up 9 bases, with 18 bases separating them. CDR3 DNA sequence: TGTGCCAGTAGCTTTGCGGGTTTATTTATTGAGCAGTTCTTC. It yields the protein CASSFAGLFIEQFF.

V and J are TRBV28 and TRBJ2-1; 7 bases are shared with TRBD1. The germline V gene encodes CDR1 MDHEN and CDR2 SYDVKM. The CDR3 loop spans 14 amino acids. V dropped 5 bases and J dropped 5; count of bases not matched to a gene: 6. This CDR3 is CASSVRQGHNEQFF. The DNA for the CDR3 is TGTGCCAGCAGTGTAAGACAGGGACACAATGAGCAGTTCTTC.

The rearrangement uses TRBV10-1 and TRBJ1-1; 7 nucleotides match TRBD1. V dropped 6 bases and J dropped 2; count of bases not matched to a gene: 3. This CDR3 spans 13 amino acids. The germline V gene has CDR1 WNHNN and CDR2 SYGVQD (reference sequence). CDR3 in amino acids: CASRQGFNTEAFF. DNA for the CDR3: TGCGCCAGCAGACAGGGGTTCAACACTGAAGCTTTCTTT.

This clone was seen only a few times. This chain joins TRBV10-2 and TRBJ1-5, with TRBD1 identical over 11 bases. The CDR3 sequence is 14 residues long. In germline, CDR1 is WSHSY, CDR2 SAAADI. J lost 3 bases, V lost 7 bases, and 2 bases had no gene match. As DNA, the CDR3 is TGCGCCAGCAAGGGACAGGGGGACAATCAGCCCCAGCATTTT. Translating it yields CASKGQGDNQPQHF.